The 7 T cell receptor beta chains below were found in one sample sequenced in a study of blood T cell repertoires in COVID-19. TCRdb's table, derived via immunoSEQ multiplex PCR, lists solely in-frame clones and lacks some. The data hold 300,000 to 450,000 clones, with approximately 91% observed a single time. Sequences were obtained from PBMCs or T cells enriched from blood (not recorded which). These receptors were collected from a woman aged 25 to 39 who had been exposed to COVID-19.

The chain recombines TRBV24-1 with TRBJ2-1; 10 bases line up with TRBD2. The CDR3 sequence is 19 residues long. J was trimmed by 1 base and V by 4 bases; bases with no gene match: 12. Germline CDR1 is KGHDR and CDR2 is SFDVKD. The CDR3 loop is CATSEPGLAEKGSYNEQFF. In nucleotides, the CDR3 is TGTGCCACCAGTGAGCCCGGACTAGCGGAGAAGGGATCCTACAATGAGCAGTTCTTC.

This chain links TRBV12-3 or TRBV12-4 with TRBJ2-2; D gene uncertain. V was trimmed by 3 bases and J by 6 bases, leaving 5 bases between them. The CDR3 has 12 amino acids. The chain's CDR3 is CASSFSSGELFF. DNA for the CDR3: TGTGCCAGCAGTTTTTCGTCCGGGGAGCTGTTTTTT.

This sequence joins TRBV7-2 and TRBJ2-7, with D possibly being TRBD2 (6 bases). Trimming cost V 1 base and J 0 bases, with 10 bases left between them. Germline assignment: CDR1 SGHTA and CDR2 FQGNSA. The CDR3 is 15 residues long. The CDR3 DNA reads TGTGCCAGCAGCTTAGGGGCGGGACCCTCCTACGAGCAGTACTTC. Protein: CASSLGAGPSYEQYF. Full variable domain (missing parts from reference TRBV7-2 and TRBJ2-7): GAGVSQSPSNKVTEKGKDVELRCDPISGHTALYWYRQSLGQGLEFLIYFQGNSAPDKSGLPSDRFSAERTGGSVSTLTIQRTQQEDSAVYLCASSLGAGPSYEQYFGPGTRLTVT.

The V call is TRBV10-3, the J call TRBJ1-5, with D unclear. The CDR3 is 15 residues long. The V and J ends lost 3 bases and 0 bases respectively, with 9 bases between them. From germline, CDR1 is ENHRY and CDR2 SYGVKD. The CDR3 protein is CAISDLDYSNQPQHF. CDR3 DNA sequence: TGTGCCATCAGTGATCTGGACTATAGCAATCAGCCCCAGCATTTT.

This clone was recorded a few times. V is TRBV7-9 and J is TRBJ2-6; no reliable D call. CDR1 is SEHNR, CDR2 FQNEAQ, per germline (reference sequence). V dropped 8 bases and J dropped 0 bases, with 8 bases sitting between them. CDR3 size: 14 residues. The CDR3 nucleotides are TGTGCCAGCCCACATATCTCTGGGGCCAACGTCCTGACTTTC. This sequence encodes CASPHISGANVLTF.

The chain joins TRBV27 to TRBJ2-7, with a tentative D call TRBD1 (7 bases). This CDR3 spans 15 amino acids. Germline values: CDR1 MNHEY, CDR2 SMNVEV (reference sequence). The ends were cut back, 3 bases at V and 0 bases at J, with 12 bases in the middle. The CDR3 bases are TGTGCCAGCAGTTTCGCGGGACAGAGCTCCTACGAGCAGTACTTC. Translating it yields CASSFAGQSSYEQYF.

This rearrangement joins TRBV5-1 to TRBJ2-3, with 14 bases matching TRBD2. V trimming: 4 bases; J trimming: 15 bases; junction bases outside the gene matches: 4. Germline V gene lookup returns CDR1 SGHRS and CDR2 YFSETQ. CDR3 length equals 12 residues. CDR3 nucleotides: TGCGCCAGCAGCCCGGGACTAGCGGGAGCCTATTTT. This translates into CASSPGLAGAYF.